This T cell receptor beta chain comes out of a study of cytotoxic CD8 clonotypes in ibrutinib-treated CLL. Overall study results and limits: Higher clonality was seen at ibrutinib response and a return toward baseline at progression. Higher circulating CD8+ T-cell counts strongly accompanied higher baseline clonality, above age-matched healthy donors.

Turning to this clone: What it binds is unknown.

The CDR3 contains 12 residues. Deletions cut 6 bases from V and 8 bases from J, with 11 bases between. Germline V CDR1 and CDR2: SGHNT, YENEEA. Profiled with immunoSEQ multiplex PCR; TCRdb holds only in-frame clones, not every one. The data contain over 120,000 clones, approximately 80% of them singletons. The sample consisted of PBMCs, taken after 36 months of ibrutinib treatment. This sequence joins TRBV11-3 and TRBJ2-1, with D possibly being TRBD1 or TRBD2 (6 bases each). The source of this sequence is a human donor with chronic lymphocytic leukemia. The CDR3 spells CASRGRGDEQFF. DNA for the CDR3: TGTGCCAGCAGGGGAAGGGGGGATGAGCAGTTCTTC.